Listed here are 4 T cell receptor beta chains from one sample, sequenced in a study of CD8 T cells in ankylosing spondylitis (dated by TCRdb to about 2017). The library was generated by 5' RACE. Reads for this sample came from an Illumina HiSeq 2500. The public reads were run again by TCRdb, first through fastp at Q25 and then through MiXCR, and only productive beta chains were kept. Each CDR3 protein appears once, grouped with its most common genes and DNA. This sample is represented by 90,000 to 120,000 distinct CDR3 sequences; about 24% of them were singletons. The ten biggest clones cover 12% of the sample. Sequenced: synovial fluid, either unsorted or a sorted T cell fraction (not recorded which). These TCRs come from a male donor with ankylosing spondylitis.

CDR3 amino acids: CASSIRDTSTDTQYF. The CDR3 DNA follows: TGTGCCAGTAGTATCCGGGACACTAGCACAGATACGCAGTATTTT. V is TRBV19 and J is TRBJ2-3; D possibly corresponds to TRBD1 (6 bases). Trimming took 3 bases from V and 0 from J, leaving 10 bases between them. The CDR3 contains 15 residues. Per the germline V gene, CDR1 is LNHDA and CDR2 is SQIVND (reference sequence).

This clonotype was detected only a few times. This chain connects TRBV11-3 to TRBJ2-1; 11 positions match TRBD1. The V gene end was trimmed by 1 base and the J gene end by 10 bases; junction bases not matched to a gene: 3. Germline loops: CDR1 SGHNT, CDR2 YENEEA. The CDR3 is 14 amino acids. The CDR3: CASSLADRGREQFF. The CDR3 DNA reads TGTGCCAGCAGCTTAGCGGACAGGGGGCGGGAGCAGTTCTTC.

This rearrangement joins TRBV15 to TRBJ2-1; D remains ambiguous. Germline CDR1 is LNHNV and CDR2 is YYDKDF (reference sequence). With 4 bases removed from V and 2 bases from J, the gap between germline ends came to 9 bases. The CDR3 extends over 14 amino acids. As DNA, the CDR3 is TGTGCCACCAGCATCTCACCGACCTACAATGAGCAGTTCTTC. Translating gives CATSISPTYNEQFF.

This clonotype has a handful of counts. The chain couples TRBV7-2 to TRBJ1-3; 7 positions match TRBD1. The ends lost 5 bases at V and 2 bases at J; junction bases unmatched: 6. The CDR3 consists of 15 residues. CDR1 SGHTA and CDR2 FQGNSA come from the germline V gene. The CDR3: CASSRLQGTGNTIYF. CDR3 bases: TGTGCCAGCAGCCGTCTACAGGGGACTGGAAACACCATATATTTT. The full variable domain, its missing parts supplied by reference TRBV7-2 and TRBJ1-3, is GAGVSQSPSNKVTEKGKDVELRCDPISGHTALYWYRQSLGQGLEFLIYFQGNSAPDKSGLPSDRFSAERTGGSVSTLTIQRTQQEDSAVYLCASSRLQGTGNTIYFGEGSWLTVV.